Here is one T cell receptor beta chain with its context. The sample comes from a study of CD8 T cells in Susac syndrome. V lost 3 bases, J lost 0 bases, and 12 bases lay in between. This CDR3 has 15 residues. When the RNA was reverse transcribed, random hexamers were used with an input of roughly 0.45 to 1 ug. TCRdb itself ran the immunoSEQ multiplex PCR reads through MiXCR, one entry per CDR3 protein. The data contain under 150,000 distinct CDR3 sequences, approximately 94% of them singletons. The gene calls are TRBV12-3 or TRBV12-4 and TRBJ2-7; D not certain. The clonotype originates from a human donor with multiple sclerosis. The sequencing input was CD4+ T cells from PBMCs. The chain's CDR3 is CASSLRGQLSYEQYF. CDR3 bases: TGTGCCAGCAGTTTGCGTGGCCAACTCTCCTACGAGCAGTACTTC.